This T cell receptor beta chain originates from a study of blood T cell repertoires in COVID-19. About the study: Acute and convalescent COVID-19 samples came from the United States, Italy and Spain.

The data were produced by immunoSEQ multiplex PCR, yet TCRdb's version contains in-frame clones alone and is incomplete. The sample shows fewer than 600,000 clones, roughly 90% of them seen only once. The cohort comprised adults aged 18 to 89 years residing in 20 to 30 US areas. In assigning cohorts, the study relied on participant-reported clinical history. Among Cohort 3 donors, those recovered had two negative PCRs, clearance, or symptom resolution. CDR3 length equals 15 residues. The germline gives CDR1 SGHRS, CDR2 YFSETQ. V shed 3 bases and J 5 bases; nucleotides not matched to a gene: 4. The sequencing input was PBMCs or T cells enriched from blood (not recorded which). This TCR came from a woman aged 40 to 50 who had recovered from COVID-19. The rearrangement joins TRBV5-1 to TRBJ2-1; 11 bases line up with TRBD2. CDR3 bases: TGCGCCAGCAGCTCGGGGACTAGCGGTAACAATGAGCAGTTCTTC. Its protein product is CASSSGTSGNNEQFF.